The T cell receptor (beta chain) described here comes from a study of blood T cell repertoires in COVID-19. Study details: Donors in the United States, Italy and Spain gave samples during acute or convalescent COVID-19. PBMCs, B-cell-depleted T cells, or T cells were the source of the cDNA or gDNA that made up the material.

Original processing notes: Estimates of nucleated cell counts were drawn from the amplification of reference gene primers. Here immunoSEQ multiplex PCR was the method, and the copy in TCRdb shows in-frame clones only, minus some. From that table come the V and J calls and clone size; the DNA was used to work out D and trimming. In the table there are some 70,000 clones, more than 65% of which are singletons. Sequencing was done on a sample of peripheral blood. The TCR sequence derives from a woman in her 70s with acute or convalescent COVID-19.

CDR3 bases: TGTGCCACCAGCAGAGATCCGACAGGGGGCGATGAGCAGTTCTTC. Protein sequence: CATSRDPTGGDEQFF. The chain employs TRBV15 and TRBJ2-1, with TRBD1 matching 10 bases. Germline trimming cut 0 bases from V and 8 bases from J; bases unmatched to any gene: 4. The germline V gene encodes CDR1 LNHNV and CDR2 YYDKDF (reference sequence). CDR3 size: 15 residues.